This T cell receptor beta chain was sequenced in a study of OX40 agonist ivuxolimab in advanced cancers. This CDR3 is built from 13 residues. Germline V gene lookup returns CDR1 SGDLS and CDR2 YYNGEE. V trimming: 6 bases; J trimming: 9 bases; junction bases outside the gene matches: 10. TCRdb's table, derived via immunoSEQ multiplex PCR, lists solely in-frame clones and lacks some. In the table there are 48,000 or so clones, roughly three quarters of which are singletons. The source is an adult with an advanced solid tumor such as melanoma, head and neck, liver or kidney cancer. This chain uses TRBV9 with TRBJ1-2; 8 bases match TRBD1. The sample was CD4+ or CD8+ T cells sorted from blood, taken in a trial of the OX40 agonist ivuxolimab. The DNA of the CDR3 is TGTGCCAGCAATGGGGTCAGGGGGCTTAGCTACACCTTC. Translating it yields CASNGVRGLSYTF.